This T cell receptor beta chain was sequenced during a study of monozygotic twins with inflammatory bowel disease. Regarding this clonotype: The target antigen is unknown.

TCR libraries were prepared from around 3.5 ug total RNA each. cDNA was produced in eight separate reactions per sample. TCRdb re-called the 5' RACE reads and catalogs CDR3 proteins one per entry, DNA excluded. The table counts a few hundred thousand distinct CDR3 sequences; around 2.4% lies in the top ten. The germline CDR1 and CDR2 sequences are SGDLS and YYNGEE. CDR3 length: 16 residues. Overall study results and limits: Other individuals had fewer clonotypes in common with IBD patients than with healthy twins, especially with disease activity. Immunosuppressive treatment differences may have increased patient repertoire variability.

The V and J genes are TRBV9 and TRBJ1-4. Sequencing used blood. This receptor was identified in a human donor with ulcerative colitis or Crohn's disease, or a healthy co-twin of an affected twin (not recorded which). The CDR3 region is CASSAKSQGGSEKLFF.